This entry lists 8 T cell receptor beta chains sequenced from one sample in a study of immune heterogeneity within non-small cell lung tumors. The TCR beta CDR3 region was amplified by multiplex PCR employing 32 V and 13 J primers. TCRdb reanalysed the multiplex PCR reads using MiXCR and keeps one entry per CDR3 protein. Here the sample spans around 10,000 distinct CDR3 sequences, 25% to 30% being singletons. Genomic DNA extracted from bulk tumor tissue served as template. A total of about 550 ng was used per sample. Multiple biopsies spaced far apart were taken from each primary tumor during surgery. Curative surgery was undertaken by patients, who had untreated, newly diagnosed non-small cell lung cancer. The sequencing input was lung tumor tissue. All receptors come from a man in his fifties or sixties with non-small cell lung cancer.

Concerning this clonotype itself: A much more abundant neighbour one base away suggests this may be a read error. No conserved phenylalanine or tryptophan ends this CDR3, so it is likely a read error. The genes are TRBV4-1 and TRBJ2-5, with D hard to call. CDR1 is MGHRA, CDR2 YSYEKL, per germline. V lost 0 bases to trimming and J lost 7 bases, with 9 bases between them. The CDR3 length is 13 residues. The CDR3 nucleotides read TGCGCCAGCAGCCAAGATCTTGGGTCGACCCAGTACTTA. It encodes CASSQDLGSTQYL.

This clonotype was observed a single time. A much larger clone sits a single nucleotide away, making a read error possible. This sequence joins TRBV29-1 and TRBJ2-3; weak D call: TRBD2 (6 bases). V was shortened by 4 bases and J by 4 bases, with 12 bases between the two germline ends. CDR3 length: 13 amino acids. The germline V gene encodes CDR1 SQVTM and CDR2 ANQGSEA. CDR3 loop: CSVVEGWADTQYF. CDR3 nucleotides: TGCAGCGTTGTGGAGGGGTGGGCAGATACGCAGTATTTT.

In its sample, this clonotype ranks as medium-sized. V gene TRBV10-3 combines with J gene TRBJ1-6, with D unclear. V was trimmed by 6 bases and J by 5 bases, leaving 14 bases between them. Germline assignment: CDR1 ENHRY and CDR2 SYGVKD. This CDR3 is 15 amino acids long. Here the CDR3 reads CAISETGDNNSPLHF. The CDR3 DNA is TGTGCCATCAGCGAGACGGGAGACAATAATTCACCCCTCCACTTT.

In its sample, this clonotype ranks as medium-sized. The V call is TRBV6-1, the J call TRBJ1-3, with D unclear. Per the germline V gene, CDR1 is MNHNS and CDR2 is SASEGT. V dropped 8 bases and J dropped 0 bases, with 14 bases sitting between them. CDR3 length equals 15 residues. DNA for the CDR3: TGTGCCAGCCTGATTCGCCCTTCCTCTGGAAACACCATATATTTT. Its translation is CASLIRPSSGNTIYF.

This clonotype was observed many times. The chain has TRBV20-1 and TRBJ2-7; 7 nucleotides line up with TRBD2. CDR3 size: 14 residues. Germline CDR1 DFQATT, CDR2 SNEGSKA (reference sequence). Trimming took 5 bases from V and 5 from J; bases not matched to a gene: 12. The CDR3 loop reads CSALVGLVRNEQYF. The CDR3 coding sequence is TGCAGTGCTCTAGTCGGACTAGTTAGAAACGAGCAGTACTTC.

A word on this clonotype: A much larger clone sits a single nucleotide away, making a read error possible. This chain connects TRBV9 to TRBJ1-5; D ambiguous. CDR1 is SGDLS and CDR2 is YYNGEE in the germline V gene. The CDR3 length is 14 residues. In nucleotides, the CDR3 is TGTGCCAGAAGCGTTGCCGGGGTTAACCAGCCCCAGCATTTT. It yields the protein CARSVAGVNQPQHF.

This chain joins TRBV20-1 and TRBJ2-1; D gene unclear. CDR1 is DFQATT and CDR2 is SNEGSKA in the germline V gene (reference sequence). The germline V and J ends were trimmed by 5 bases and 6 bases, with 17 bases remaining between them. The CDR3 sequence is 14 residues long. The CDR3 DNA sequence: TGCAGTGCTTACGGGCAGATGGCCCCCAATGAGCAGTTCTTC. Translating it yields CSAYGQMAPNEQFF.

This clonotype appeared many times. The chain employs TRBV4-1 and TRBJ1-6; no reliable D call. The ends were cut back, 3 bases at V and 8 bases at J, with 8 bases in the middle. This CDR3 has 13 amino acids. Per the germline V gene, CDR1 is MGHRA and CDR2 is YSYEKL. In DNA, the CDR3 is TGCGCCAGCAGCCAGGGCTCAGATTCACCCCTCCACTTT. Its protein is CASSQGSDSPLHF.